This passage covers 18 T cell receptor beta chains from one sample sequenced in a study of blood T cell repertoires in COVID-19. Clones were sequenced by immunoSEQ multiplex PCR, and TCRdb holds only the in-frame ones, with some missing. The sample has around 470,000 clones, roughly 88% seen once. Sample: PBMCs or T cells enriched from blood (not recorded which). The receptors were sampled from a man aged 18-30 years who had recovered from COVID-19.

CDR3 sequence: CASSLAEGRTEAFF. The CDR3 nucleotides are TGTGCCAGCAGCTTAGCGGAGGGGAGGACTGAAGCTTTCTTT. J is TRBJ1-1 and V is TRBV7-6; TRBD1 is a possible D gene (5 bases). This CDR3 contains 14 residues. Germline CDR1 reads SGHVS; CDR2 reads FNYEAQ. V was trimmed by 0 bases and J by 5 bases, leaving 10 bases between them.

The rearrangement uses TRBV11-3 and TRBJ2-3; D uncertain. The CDR3 consists of 14 residues. Germline V gene lookup returns CDR1 SGHNT and CDR2 YENEEA. The V end lost 0 bases, the J end lost 2 bases, and 6 bases lay between the germline ends. Written as DNA, the CDR3 is TGTGCCAGCAGCTTAGACCCTTACACAGATACGCAGTATTTT. Translating it yields CASSLDPYTDTQYF.

The CDR3 region is CASSVGSGTEAFF. The CDR3 coding sequence is TGTGCCAGCAGCGTAGGCAGCGGGACTGAAGCTTTCTTT. V is TRBV9 and J is TRBJ1-1, with D uncertain. This CDR3 comprises 13 residues. The V and J ends lost 0 bases and 5 bases respectively, with 8 bases between them. Germline CDR1 is SGDLS and CDR2 is YYNGEE.

Concerning this clone: Other nucleotide sequences from this sample produce the same CDR3. The DNA of the CDR3 is TGTGCCAGCAGCCTCTCTGGAAACACCATATATTTT. Protein sequence: CASSLSGNTIYF. V is TRBV7-9 and J is TRBJ1-3; D remains unclear. Per germline, CDR1 SEHNR and CDR2 FQNEAQ (reference sequence). V lost 5 bases, J lost 0 bases, and 2 bases lay in between. The CDR3 has 12 amino acids.

The rearrangement joins TRBV28 to TRBJ1-6; TRBD1 might be the D (6 bases). Trimming cost V 5 bases and J 7 bases, with 12 bases left between them. CDR3 length: 14 residues. CDR1 and CDR2 (germline): MDHEN, SYDVKM. CDR3 region: CASSPRQANSPLHF. CDR3 DNA sequence: TGTGCCAGCAGTCCACGACAGGCCAATTCACCCCTCCACTTT. Based on the CDR3 plus reference TRBV28 and TRBJ1-6, the full variable domain is DVKVTQSSRYLVKRTGEKVFLECVQDMDHENMFWYRQDPGLGLRLIYFSYDVKMKEKGDIPEGYSVSREKKERFSLILESASTNQTSMYLCASSPRQANSPLHFGNGTRLTVT.

The chain links TRBV6-2 or TRBV6-3 to TRBJ1-5; D ambiguous. Germline-derived CDR1 and CDR2 are MNHEY and SVGEGT. The CDR3 is made up of 16 amino acids. V lost 8 bases and J lost 6, with 23 bases in between. CDR3 sequence (DNA): TGTGCCAGCGGCCTGCCCCCGGCCCTCCGGGGTCAGCCCCAGCATTTT. This codes for CASGLPPALRGQPQHF.

The CDR3 is CASSINRATNQPQHF. The CDR3 nucleotides are TGTGCCAGTAGTATCAACAGGGCGACAAATCAGCCCCAGCATTTT. This chain connects TRBV19 to TRBJ1-5; possible D gene TRBD1, 6 bases. With 3 bases removed from V and 4 bases from J, the gap between germline ends came to 13 bases. The CDR3 covers 15 residues. The germline CDR1 and CDR2 sequences are LNHDA and SQIVND (reference sequence). The full variable domain, its missing parts supplied by reference TRBV19 and TRBJ1-5, is DGGITQSPKYLFRKEGQNVTLSCEQNLNHDAMYWYRQDPGQGLRLIYYSQIVNDFQKGDIAEGYSVSREKKESFPLTVTSAQKNPTAFYLCASSINRATNQPQHFGDGTRLSIL.

The chain has TRBV10-3 and TRBJ1-3; tentatively, D is TRBD1 (5 bases). V lost 8 bases and J 0 bases, leaving 20 bases between the germline ends. CDR1 and CDR2 from the germline V gene are ENHRY and SYGVKD. The CDR3 covers 17 residues. CDR3 sequence: CAIQERAGQLSGNTIYF. The CDR3, as DNA: TGTGCCATCCAAGAGCGGGCAGGGCAACTCTCTGGAAACACCATATATTTT.

The V call is TRBV7-9, the J call TRBJ1-1; the match to TRBD1 covers 7 bases. The V gene end was trimmed by 5 bases and the J gene end by 4 bases; junction bases not matched to a gene: 4. Looked up from germline, CDR1 is SEHNR and CDR2 is FQNEAQ (reference sequence). The CDR3 totals 13 residues. The CDR3 DNA is TGTGCCAGCAGCCCTACAGGGGTCACTGAAGCTTTCTTT. Translated, it gives CASSPTGVTEAFF.

J is TRBJ1-5 and V is TRBV18; 7 bases map to TRBD1. Germline V gene lookup returns CDR1 KGHSH and CDR2 LQKENI. The CDR3 sequence is 15 residues long. With 4 bases clipped from V and 8 bases from J, the junction kept 11 bases outside the gene matches. The CDR3 loop is CASSQGAAGFEPQHF. The CDR3 bases are TGTGCCAGCTCACAGGGGGCTGCGGGGTTCGAGCCCCAGCATTTT.

This chain uses TRBV3-1 (or the pseudogene TRBV3-2) with TRBJ1-2; the match to TRBD1 covers 9 bases. This CDR3 contains 14 residues. Germline CDR1 is LGHDT and CDR2 is YNNKEL (reference sequence). J gave up 7 bases and V 3 bases, and 6 bases lay outside the gene matches. Written as DNA, the CDR3 is TGTGCCAGCAGCCAGAGGGACAGGGAGGGTGGCTACACCTTC. Amino acids: CASSQRDREGGYTF.

This clone was counted once. This sequence joins TRBV3-1 (or the pseudogene TRBV3-2) and TRBJ2-7; possibly TRBD2 for D (6 bases). The V gene lost 4 bases and the J gene lost 6 bases, with 22 bases spanning the gap. The CDR3 runs to 16 residues. Per the germline V gene, CDR1 is LGHDT and CDR2 is YNNKEL (reference sequence). The CDR3 here is CASSLGRDGGIGEQYF. DNA of the CDR3: TGTGCCAGCAGCCTCGGAAGGGACGGAGGGATTGGCGAGCAGTACTTC.

V usage is TRBV6-4 and J usage is TRBJ2-4; D remains ambiguous. Germline V lookup: CDR1 MRHNA, CDR2 SNTAGT. This CDR3 is 15 amino acids long. Trimming left V 8 bases short and J 0 bases short, with 14 bases between. As DNA, the CDR3 is TGTGCCAGCCTACCGAGAGCCCTAGCCAAAAACATTCAGTACTTC. Encoded protein: CASLPRALAKNIQYF.

The chain links TRBV2 to TRBJ2-2; 8 bases map to TRBD2. The CDR3 is 18 residues long. CDR1 and CDR2 (germline): SNHLY, FYNNEI. J was trimmed by 3 bases and V by 4 bases; bases with no gene match: 13. CDR3 nucleotides: TGTGCCAGCAGTGCCGGGCGGGAGGCCTCCCTGGACACCGGGGAGCTGTTTTTT. Its protein product is CASSAGREASLDTGELFF.

This clone has a single count. The chain combines TRBV28 with TRBJ1-6, with a weak D call TRBD1 (6 bases). This CDR3 has 16 residues. The V end lost 4 bases, the J end lost 7 bases, and 17 bases lay between the germline ends. The germline V gene encodes CDR1 MDHEN and CDR2 SYDVKM. CDR3 protein: CASSWTARALNSPLHF. The CDR3 coding sequence is TGTGCCAGCAGTTGGACAGCCCGTGCACTAAATTCACCCCTCCACTTT.

V is TRBV19 and J is TRBJ1-5; maybe TRBD1 (6 bases). The CDR3 runs 13 residues. V lost 7 bases and J lost 5, with 12 bases in between. Germline CDR1 is LNHDA and CDR2 is SQIVND (reference sequence). The CDR3 coding sequence is TGTGCCAGTAACAAACAGGGTTATCAGCCCCAGCATTTT. This gives the protein CASNKQGYQPQHF.

This clone was seen a few times. V gene TRBV7-9 combines with J gene TRBJ2-2; D possibly corresponds to TRBD1 (5 bases). CDR3 length: 15 amino acids. Per the germline V gene, CDR1 is SEHNR and CDR2 is FQNEAQ (reference sequence). Trimming left V 10 bases short and J 2 bases short, with 17 bases between. The CDR3 sequence is CATSGKTVNTGELFF. As DNA, the CDR3 is TGTGCCACCAGTGGGAAGACAGTAAACACCGGGGAGCTGTTTTTT.

The rearrangement joins TRBV2 to TRBJ1-2, with 7 positions matching TRBD1. Germline CDR1 is SNHLY and CDR2 is FYNNEI. V trimming: 4 bases; J trimming: 4 bases; junction bases outside the gene matches: 12. The CDR3 is made up of 16 amino acids. CDR3 sequence reads: CASSASRQGQIYGYTF. Here the CDR3 DNA reads TGTGCCAGCAGTGCATCCCGACAGGGCCAGATCTATGGCTACACCTTC.